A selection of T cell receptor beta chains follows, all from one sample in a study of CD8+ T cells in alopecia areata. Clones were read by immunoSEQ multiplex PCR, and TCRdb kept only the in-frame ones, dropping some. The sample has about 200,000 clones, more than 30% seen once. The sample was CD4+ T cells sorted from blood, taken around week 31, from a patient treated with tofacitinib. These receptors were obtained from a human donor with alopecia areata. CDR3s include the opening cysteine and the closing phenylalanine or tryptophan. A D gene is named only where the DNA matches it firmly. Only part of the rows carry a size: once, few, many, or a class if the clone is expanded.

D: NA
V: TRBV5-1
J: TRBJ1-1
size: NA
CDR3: CASSPQGNTEAFF
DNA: TGCGCCAGCAGCCCACAGGGAAATACTGAAGCTTTCTTT

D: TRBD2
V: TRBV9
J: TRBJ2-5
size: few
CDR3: CASSETSGRETQYF
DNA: TGTGCCAGCAGCGAAACTAGCGGGAGGGAGACCCAGTACTTC

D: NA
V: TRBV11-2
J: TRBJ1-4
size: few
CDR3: CASTSFGGLRNEKLFF
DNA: TGTGCCAGCACCTCGTTTGGGGGACTACGCAATGAAAAACTGTTTTTT

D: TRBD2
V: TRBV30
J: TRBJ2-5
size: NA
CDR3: CAWRLAGVPETQYF
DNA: TGTGCCTGGCGGCTAGCGGGAGTACCAGAGACCCAGTACTTC

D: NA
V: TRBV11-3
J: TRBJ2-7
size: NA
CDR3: CASSSAESSEQYF
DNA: TGTGCCAGCAGCTCGGCGGAAAGCTCCGAGCAGTACTTC

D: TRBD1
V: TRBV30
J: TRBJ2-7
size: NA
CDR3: CAWGTGRYEQYF
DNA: TGTGCCTGGGGGACAGGCCGCTACGAGCAGTACTTC

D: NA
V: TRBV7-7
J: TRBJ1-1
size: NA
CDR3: CASSQSRATEAFF
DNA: TGTGCTAGCAGCCAATCCAGGGCCACTGAAGCTTTCTTT

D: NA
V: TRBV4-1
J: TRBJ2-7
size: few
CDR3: CASSHSILAPSEQYF
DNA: TGCGCCAGCAGCCACTCCATACTAGCACCAAGCGAGCAGTACTTC

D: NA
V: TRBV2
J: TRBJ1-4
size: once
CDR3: CASSGALREKLFF
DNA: TGTGCCAGCAGTGGGGCGCTCCGGGAAAAACTGTTTTTT

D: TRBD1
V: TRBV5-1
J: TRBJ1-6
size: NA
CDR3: CASSPDRENSPLHF
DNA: TGCGCCAGCAGCCCGGACAGGGAGAATTCACCCCTCCACTTT

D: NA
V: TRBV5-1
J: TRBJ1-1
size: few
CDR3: CASSFDSNTEAFF
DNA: TGCGCCAGCAGCTTCGACTCGAACACTGAAGCTTTCTTT

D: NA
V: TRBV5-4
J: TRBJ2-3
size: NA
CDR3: CASHAGVGTDTQYF
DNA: TGTGCCAGCCACGCTGGGGTGGGCACAGATACGCAGTATTTT

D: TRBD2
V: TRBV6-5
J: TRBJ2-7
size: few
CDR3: CASSTLAGVREQYF
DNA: TGTGCCAGCAGTACACTAGCGGGAGTGAGGGAGCAGTACTTC

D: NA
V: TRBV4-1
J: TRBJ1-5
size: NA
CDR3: CASSHPIMGGSPLNQPQHF
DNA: TGCGCCAGCAGCCACCCCATTATGGGGGGCAGTCCCCTAAATCAGCCCCAGCATTTT

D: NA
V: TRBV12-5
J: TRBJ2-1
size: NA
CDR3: CASGFRRNEQFF
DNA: TGTGCTAGTGGTTTCAGGCGCAATGAGCAGTTCTTC

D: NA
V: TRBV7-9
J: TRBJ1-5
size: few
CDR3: CASSSTGRAQHF
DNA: TGTGCCAGCAGCTCCACAGGGCGAGCCCAGCATTTT

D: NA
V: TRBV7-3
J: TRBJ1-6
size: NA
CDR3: CASSLRGGHSNSPLHF
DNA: TGTGCCAGCAGCTTACGCGGGGGGCATTCGAATTCACCCCTCCACTTT

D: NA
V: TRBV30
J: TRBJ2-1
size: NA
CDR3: CAWGRGETSYNEQFF
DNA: TGTGCCTGGGGCCGAGGGGAGACTTCCTACAATGAGCAGTTCTTC

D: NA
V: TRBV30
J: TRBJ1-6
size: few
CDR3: CAWSPRLNSPLHF
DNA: TGTGCCTGGAGCCCCCGACTGAATTCACCCCTCCACTTT

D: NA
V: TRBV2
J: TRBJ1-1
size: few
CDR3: CASTEGSENTEAFF
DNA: TGTGCCAGCACTGAGGGGTCCGAGAACACTGAAGCTTTCTTT

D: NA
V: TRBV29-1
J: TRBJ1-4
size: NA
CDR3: CSVEDPVSNEKLFF
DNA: TGCAGCGTTGAGGACCCCGTATCTAATGAAAAACTGTTTTTT

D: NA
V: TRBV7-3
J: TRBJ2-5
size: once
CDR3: CASSLNVGETQYF
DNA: TGTGCCAGCAGCTTAAATGTAGGAGAGACCCAGTACTTC

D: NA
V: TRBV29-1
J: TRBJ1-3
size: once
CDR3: CSVEVSLTGNTIYF
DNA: TGCAGCGTTGAGGTATCCCTTACTGGAAACACCATATATTTT

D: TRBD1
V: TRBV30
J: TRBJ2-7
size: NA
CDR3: CAWSGDPTGGPGEQYF
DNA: TGTGCCTGGAGTGGAGACCCGACAGGGGGCCCGGGCGAGCAGTACTTC

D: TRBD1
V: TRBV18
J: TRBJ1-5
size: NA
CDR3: CASSPLKGQGAGQPQHF
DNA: TGTGCCAGCTCACCACTCAAAGGACAGGGGGCGGGACAGCCCCAGCATTTT

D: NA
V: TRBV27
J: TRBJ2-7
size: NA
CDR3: CASSSYRASYEQYF
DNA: TGTGCCAGCAGTTCGTACAGGGCCTCCTACGAGCAGTACTTC

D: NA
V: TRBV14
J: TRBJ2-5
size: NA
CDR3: CASSPGYVQGRETQYF
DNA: TGTGCCAGCAGCCCCGGTTATGTCCAGGGAAGAGAGACCCAGTACTTC

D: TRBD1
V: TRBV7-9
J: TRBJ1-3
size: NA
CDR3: CASSSTGAGNTIYF
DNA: TGTGCCAGCAGCTCGACAGGGGCTGGAAACACCATATATTTT

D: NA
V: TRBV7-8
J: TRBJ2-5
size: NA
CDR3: CASLGGQETQYF
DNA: TGTGCCAGCCTCGGAGGGCAAGAGACCCAGTACTTC

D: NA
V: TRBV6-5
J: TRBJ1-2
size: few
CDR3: CASRNTGKAVYGYTF
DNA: TGTGCCAGCAGAAATACAGGGAAGGCGGTTTATGGCTACACCTTC

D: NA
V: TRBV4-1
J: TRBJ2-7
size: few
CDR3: CASSQVLGQSYEQYF
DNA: TGCGCCAGCAGCCAAGTTTTGGGCCAATCCTACGAGCAGTACTTC

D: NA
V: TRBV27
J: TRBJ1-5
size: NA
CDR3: CASSALGGNQPQHF
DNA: TGTGCCAGCAGTGCTCTGGGGGGCAATCAGCCCCAGCATTTT

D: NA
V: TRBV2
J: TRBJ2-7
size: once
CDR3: CASRRLTYEQYF
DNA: TGTGCCAGCAGGCGGCTCACCTACGAGCAGTACTTC

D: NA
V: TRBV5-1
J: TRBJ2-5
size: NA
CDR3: CASSPSPRFDQETQYF
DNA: TGCGCCAGCAGCCCTTCCCCCAGGTTCGATCAAGAGACCCAGTACTTC

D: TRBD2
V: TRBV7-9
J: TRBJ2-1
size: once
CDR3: CASSPGLDLNNEQFF
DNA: TGTGCCAGCAGCCCCGGACTAGACCTAAACAATGAGCAGTTCTTC

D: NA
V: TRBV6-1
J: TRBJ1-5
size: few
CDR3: CASTPKGRDVQPQHF
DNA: TGTGCCAGCACCCCAAAGGGCAGGGACGTCCAGCCCCAGCATTTT

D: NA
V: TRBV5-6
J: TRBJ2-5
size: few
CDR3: CASSLVMSQETQYF
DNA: TGTGCCAGCAGCTTGGTCATGTCCCAAGAGACCCAGTACTTC

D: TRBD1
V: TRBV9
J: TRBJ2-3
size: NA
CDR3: CASSQGQGAPDTQYF
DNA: TGTGCCAGCAGCCAGGGACAGGGGGCCCCAGATACGCAGTATTTT

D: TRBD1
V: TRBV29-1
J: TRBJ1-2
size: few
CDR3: CSVRTGRPGTNGYTF
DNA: TGCAGCGTTCGGACAGGCCGACCCGGAACAAATGGCTACACCTTC

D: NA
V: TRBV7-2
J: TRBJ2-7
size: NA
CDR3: CASSLVGYEQYF
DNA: TGTGCCAGCAGCTTAGTCGGGTACGAGCAGTACTTC

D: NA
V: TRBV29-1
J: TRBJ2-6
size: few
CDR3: CSVASSGANVLTF
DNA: TGCAGCGTTGCGAGCTCTGGGGCCAACGTCCTGACTTTC